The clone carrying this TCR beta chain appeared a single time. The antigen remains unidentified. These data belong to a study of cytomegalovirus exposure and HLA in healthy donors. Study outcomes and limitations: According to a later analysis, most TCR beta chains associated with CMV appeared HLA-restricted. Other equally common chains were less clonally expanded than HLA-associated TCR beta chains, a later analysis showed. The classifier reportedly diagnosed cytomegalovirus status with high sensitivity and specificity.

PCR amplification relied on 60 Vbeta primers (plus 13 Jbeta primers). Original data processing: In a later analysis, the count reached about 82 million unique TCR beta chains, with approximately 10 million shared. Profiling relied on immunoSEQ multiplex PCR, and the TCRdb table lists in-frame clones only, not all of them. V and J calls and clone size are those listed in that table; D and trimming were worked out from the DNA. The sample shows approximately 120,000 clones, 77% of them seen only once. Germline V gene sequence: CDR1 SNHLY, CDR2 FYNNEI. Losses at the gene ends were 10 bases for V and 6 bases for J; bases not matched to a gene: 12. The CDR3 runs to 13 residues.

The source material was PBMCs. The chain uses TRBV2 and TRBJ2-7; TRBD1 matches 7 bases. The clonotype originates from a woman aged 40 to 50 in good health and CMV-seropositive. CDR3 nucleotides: TGTGCCACCCGAAAAGGGGGCGTCGGCGAGCAGTACTTC. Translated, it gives CATRKGGVGEQYF.